The rows below give T cell receptor beta chains drawn from one sample of a study of blood T cell repertoires in COVID-19. Repertoires were generated with immunoSEQ multiplex PCR, while TCRdb's copy carries only in-frame clones and drops some. The sample has some 200,000 clones; around 82% are singletons. Sequencing was performed on peripheral blood. The receptors originated from a woman aged 55-70 years with acute or convalescent COVID-19. CDR3s include the opening cysteine and the closing phenylalanine or tryptophan. The order of the fields is J gene, D gene, V gene, CDR3 DNA, CDR3 protein. A D gene is named only where the DNA matches it firmly.

>TRBJ1-2|-|TRBV7-9
TGTGCCAGCAGCTTAAAACAGGGTGACCGCTACACCTTC
CASSLKQGDRYTF
>TRBJ1-1|-|TRBV6-2/TRBV6-3
TGTGCCAGCAGTTACTCGAGAGGTGTTTGGGTGAACACTGAAGCTTTCTTT
CASSYSRGVWVNTEAFF
>TRBJ1-3|-|TRBV15
TGTGCCACCAGCAGTCAACAGTTAGGTTCTGGAAACACCATATATTTT
CATSSQQLGSGNTIYF
>TRBJ2-7|-|TRBV5-6
TGTGCCAGCAGCCCATACCGGGGGTCCTACGAGCAGTACTTC
CASSPYRGSYEQYF
>TRBJ1-2|-|TRBV30
TGTGCCTGGAGTGTACTAGGGTTAGGCTACACCTTC
CAWSVLGLGYTF
>TRBJ2-2|-|TRBV7-3
TGTGCCAGCAGCTTACACGGCACCGGGGAGCTGTTTTTT
CASSLHGTGELFF
>TRBJ1-1|-|TRBV12-3/TRBV12-4
TGTGCCAGCAGTTTGACGGGGACTGAAGCTTTCTTT
CASSLTGTEAFF
>TRBJ1-3|-|TRBV3-1/TRBV3-2
TGTGCCAGCAGCCGACCGCGATCGGGGAGGGGCTCTGGAAACACCATATATTTT
CASSRPRSGRGSGNTIYF
>TRBJ1-2|-|TRBV20-1
TGCAGTGCTATTGACGAGGTGGAAGGCTACACCTTC
CSAIDEVEGYTF
>TRBJ1-3|-|TRBV6-6
TGTGCCAGTAGCGGAGGAAAGAGCTCTGGAAACACCATATATTTT
CASSGGKSSGNTIYF
>TRBJ2-5|TRBD1|TRBV5-4
TGTGCCAGCAGCTTGGAGCGACAGGGGTACCAAGAGACCCAGTACTTC
CASSLERQGYQETQYF
>TRBJ1-1|-|TRBV29-1
TGCAGCGGTCGACAGACGAACACTGAAGCTTTCTTT
CSGRQTNTEAFF
>TRBJ1-5|TRBD1|TRBV4-1
TGCGCCAGCAGCCCCCCTACAGGGGCCAATCAGCCCCAGCATTTT
CASSPPTGANQPQHF
>TRBJ1-2|TRBD1|TRBV3-1/TRBV3-2
TGTGCCAGCAGCCAAAAGAGGTTTGGGGACAGTAACTATGGCTACACCTTC
CASSQKRFGDSNYGYTF
>TRBJ1-1|TRBD1|TRBV6-1
TGTGCCAGCAGTGAAGGGGTCAGGGGGCGAGCTTTCTTT
CASSEGVRGRAFF